The 2 T cell receptor beta chains below come from one sample, sequenced in a study of blood T cell repertoires in COVID-19. The repertoire was sequenced with immunoSEQ multiplex PCR; TCRdb's copy has only in-frame clones and lacks some. The sample holds approximately 230,000 clones, around 88% seen once. Sample: peripheral blood. The receptors shown here come from a woman in her twenties or thirties with COVID-19, enrolled during active disease.

V is TRBV19 and J is TRBJ1-1; D call uncertain. This CDR3 contains 13 residues. From germline, CDR1 is LNHDA and CDR2 SQIVND (reference sequence). V was cut by 5 bases and J by 5 bases, with 12 bases left in between. As DNA, the CDR3 is TGTGCCAGTAGTCCGTGGGGAGGGACTGAAGCTTTCTTT. This codes for CASSPWGGTEAFF.

The gene calls are TRBV27 and TRBJ1-1; 11 bases are a match to TRBD1. The germline V gene encodes CDR1 MNHEY and CDR2 SMNVEV (reference sequence). With 5 bases clipped from V and 1 base from J, the junction kept 9 bases outside the gene matches. This CDR3 is 17 amino acids long. The CDR3 sequence is CASSRDRGISTNTEAFF. Here the CDR3 DNA reads TGTGCCAGCAGTCGGGACAGGGGGATCTCTACGAACACTGAAGCTTTCTTT.